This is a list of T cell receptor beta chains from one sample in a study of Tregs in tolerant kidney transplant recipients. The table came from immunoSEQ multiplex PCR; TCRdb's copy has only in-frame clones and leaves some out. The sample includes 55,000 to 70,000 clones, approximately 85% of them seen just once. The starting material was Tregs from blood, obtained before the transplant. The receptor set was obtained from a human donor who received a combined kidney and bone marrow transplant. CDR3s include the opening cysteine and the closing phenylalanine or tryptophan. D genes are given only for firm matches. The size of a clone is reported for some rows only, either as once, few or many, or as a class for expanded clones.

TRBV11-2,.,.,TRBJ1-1,CASRLQDNTEAFF,TGTGCCAGCAGGTTACAGGATAACACTGAAGCTTTCTTT
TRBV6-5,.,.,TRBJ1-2,CASSSPSTGNYGYTF,TGTGCCAGCAGTTCCCCTTCCACAGGGAACTATGGCTACACCTTC
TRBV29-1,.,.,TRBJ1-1,CSVKLGLNTEAFF,TGCAGCGTCAAACTGGGGCTGAACACTGAAGCTTTCTTT
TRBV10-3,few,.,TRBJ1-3,CAISAGNGNTIYF,TGTGCCATCAGTGCAGGGAACGGAAACACCATATATTTT
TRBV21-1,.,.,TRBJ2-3,CASRPSGAREDTQYF,TGTGCCAGCAGGCCTAGCGGGGCTAGAGAAGATACGCAGTATTTT
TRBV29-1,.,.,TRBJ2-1,CSVEGTELYNEQFF,TGCAGCGTTGAAGGGACAGAATTATACAATGAGCAGTTCTTC
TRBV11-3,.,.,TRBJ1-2,CASSPARQGYGYTF,TGTGCCAGCAGCCCGGCACGGCAGGGCTATGGCTACACCTTC
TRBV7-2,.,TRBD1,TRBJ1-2,CASSLGPGGGYGYTF,TGTGCCAGCAGCTTGGGCCCAGGGGGCGGCTATGGCTACACCTTC
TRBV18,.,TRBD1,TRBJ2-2,CASSPSDRVNTGELFF,TGTGCCAGCTCACCCTCGGACAGGGTGAACACCGGGGAGCTGTTTTTT
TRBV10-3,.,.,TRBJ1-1,CAINEQLNTEAFF,TGTGCCATCAACGAACAGTTGAACACTGAAGCTTTCTTT
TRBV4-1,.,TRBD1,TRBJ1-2,CASSAYDRGLSYGYTF,TGCGCCAGCAGCGCCTACGACAGGGGACTTTCGTATGGCTACACCTTC
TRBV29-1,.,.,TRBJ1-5,CSVGGGFNQPQHF,TGCAGCGTTGGGGGGGGATTCAATCAGCCCCAGCATTTT
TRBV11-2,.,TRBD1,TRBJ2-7,CASSLGTGTYEQYF,TGTGCCAGCAGCTTAGGGACAGGGACCTACGAGCAGTACTTC
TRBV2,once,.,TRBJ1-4,CASSEGLNNEKLFF,TGTGCCAGCAGTGAGGGGCTTAACAATGAAAAACTGTTTTTT
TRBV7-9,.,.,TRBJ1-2,CASSPRANYGYTF,TGTGCCAGCAGTCCGAGGGCGAACTATGGCTACACCTTC
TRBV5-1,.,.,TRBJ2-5,CASSLYRTETQYF,TGCGCCAGCAGCTTGTACAGGACAGAGACCCAGTACTTC
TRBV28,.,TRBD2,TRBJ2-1,CASSLASGSAHEQFF,TGTGCCAGCAGTTTGGCTAGCGGGAGCGCCCATGAGCAGTTCTTC
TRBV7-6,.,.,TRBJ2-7,CASSPAGALSYEQYF,TGTGCCAGCAGCCCGGCCGGGGCCCTCTCCTACGAGCAGTACTTC
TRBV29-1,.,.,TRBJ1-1,CSSRGGLNTEAFF,TGCAGCTCGCGGGGGGGCCTGAACACTGAAGCTTTCTTT
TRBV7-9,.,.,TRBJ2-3,CASSPKERAVDTQYF,TGTGCCAGCAGCCCCAAGGAGCGGGCTGTGGATACGCAGTATTTT
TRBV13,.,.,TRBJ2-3,CASSLGSKTGDTQYF,TGTGCCAGCAGCTTAGGGTCCAAGACCGGAGATACGCAGTATTTT
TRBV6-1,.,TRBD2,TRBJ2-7,CASLAGSFHEQYF,TGTGCCAGCCTAGCGGGATCGTTCCACGAGCAGTACTTC
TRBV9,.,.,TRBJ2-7,CASSVGDRGVYEQYF,TGTGCCAGCAGCGTAGGGGACCGCGGGGTCTACGAGCAGTACTTC
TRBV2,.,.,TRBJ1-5,CASRGGEGNQPQHF,TGTGCCAGCAGAGGGGGGGAGGGCAATCAGCCCCAGCATTTT
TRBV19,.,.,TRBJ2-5,CASAGEQETQYF,TGTGCCAGTGCCGGTGAGCAAGAGACCCAGTACTTC
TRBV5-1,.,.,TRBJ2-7,CASSRTGVLSYEQYF,TGCGCCAGCAGCCGGACGGGGGTCCTCTCCTACGAGCAGTACTTC
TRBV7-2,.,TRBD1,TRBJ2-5,CASSQDRAKETQYF,TGTGCCAGCAGCCAAGACAGGGCGAAAGAGACCCAGTACTTC
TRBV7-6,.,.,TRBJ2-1,CASSLELLGGSGFDEQFF,TGTGCCAGCAGCTTAGAATTATTAGGGGGGTCAGGGTTCGATGAGCAGTTCTTC
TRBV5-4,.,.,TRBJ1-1,CASSLYSQNTEAFF,TGTGCCAGCAGCTTGTATAGTCAGAACACTGAAGCTTTCTTT
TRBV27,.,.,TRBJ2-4,CASRVAKNIQYF,TGTGCCAGCAGGGTGGCCAAAAACATTCAGTACTTC
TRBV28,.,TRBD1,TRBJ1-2,CASSLYKPDRGTANYGYTF,TGTGCCAGCAGTTTATATAAGCCTGACAGGGGTACAGCTAACTATGGCTACACCTTC
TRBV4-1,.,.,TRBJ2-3,CASSHLGGGGAADTQYF,TGCGCCAGCAGCCACCTCGGTGGAGGGGGGGCTGCAGATACGCAGTATTTT
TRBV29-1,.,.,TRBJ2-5,CSVESPGGWHF,TGCAGCGTTGAATCACCAGGAGGCTGGCACTTC
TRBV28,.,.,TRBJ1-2,CASSSRPTVATF,TGTGCCAGCAGTAGCAGACCGACAGTAGCCACCTTC
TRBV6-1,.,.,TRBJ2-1,CASRRGDTYNEQFF,TGTGCCAGCAGAAGGGGGGACACCTACAATGAGCAGTTCTTC
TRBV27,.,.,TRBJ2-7,CASSLGPVYYEQYF,TGTGCCAGCAGTTTAGGGCCGGTATACTACGAGCAGTACTTC
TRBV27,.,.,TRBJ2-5,CASSLRGEETQYF,TGTGCCAGCAGTTTAAGAGGGGAGGAGACCCAGTACTTC
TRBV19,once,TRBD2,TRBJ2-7,CASSTFGSGGPQYF,TGTGCCAGTAGTACTTTTGGGAGCGGGGGGCCGCAGTACTTC
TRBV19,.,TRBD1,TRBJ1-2,CASMRTGGVYGYTF,TGTGCCAGTATGCGGACAGGAGGGGTTTATGGCTACACCTTC
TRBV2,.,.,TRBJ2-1,CATTKGLGEQFF,TGTGCCACCACTAAGGGACTGGGTGAGCAGTTCTTC
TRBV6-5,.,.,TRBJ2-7,CASSLEGTHEQYF,TGTGCCAGCAGTCTGGAAGGGACGCACGAGCAGTACTTC
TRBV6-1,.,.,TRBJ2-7,CASSSTGSYEQYF,TGTGCCAGCAGTTCAACAGGGTCCTACGAGCAGTACTTC
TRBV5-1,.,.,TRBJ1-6,CASSRFDSLNSPLHF,TGCGCCAGCAGCCGGTTCGACAGCCTTAATTCACCCCTCCACTTT
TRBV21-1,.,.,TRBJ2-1,CASSKVLAGSYNEQFF,TGTGCCAGCAGCAAAGTTTTAGCGGGATCCTACAATGAGCAGTTCTTC
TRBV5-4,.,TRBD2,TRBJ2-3,CASRKGLATDTQYF,TGTGCCAGCAGAAAGGGACTAGCCACAGATACGCAGTATTTT
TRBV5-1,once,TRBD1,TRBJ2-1,CASSPGQANNEQFF,TGCGCCAGCAGCCCGGGACAGGCGAACAATGAGCAGTTCTTC
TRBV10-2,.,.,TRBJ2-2,CASDVRGANTGELFF,TGCGCCAGCGATGTACGAGGGGCGAACACCGGGGAGCTGTTTTTT
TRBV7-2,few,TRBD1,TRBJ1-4,CASSLRTGKEKLFF,TGTGCCAGCAGCTTAAGGACAGGCAAGGAAAAACTGTTTTTT
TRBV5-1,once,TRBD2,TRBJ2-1,CASSPRPASGLGSSYNEQFF,TGCGCCAGCAGCCCCCGGCCGGCTAGCGGCCTTGGTAGCTCCTACAATGAGCAGTTCTTC
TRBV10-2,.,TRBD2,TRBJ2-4,CASYGLGERDIQYF,TGCGCCAGTTACGGACTAGGCGAGAGGGACATTCAGTACTTC
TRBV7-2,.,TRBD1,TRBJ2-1,CASSQGQGREQFF,TGTGCCAGCAGCCAGGGACAGGGAAGGGAGCAGTTCTTC
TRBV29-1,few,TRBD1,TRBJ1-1,CSVEIQGAMNTEAFF,TGCAGCGTTGAAATACAGGGGGCTATGAACACTGAAGCTTTCTTT
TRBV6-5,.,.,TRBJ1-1,CAVSSGHSNTEAFF,TGTGCCGTGTCTTCGGGACACTCGAACACTGAAGCTTTCTTT
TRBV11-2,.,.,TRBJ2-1,CASSPLGMGGDEQFF,TGTGCCAGCAGCCCCTTGGGGATGGGAGGCGATGAGCAGTTCTTC
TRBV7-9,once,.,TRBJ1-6,CASSLQGNSPLHF,TGTGCCAGCAGCTTACAGGGAAATTCACCCCTCCACTTT
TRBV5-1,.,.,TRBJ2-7,CASSLSIVAYEQYF,TGCGCCAGCAGCTTGAGTATCGTTGCCTACGAGCAGTACTTC
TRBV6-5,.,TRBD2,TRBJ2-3,CASSPSGGLADTQYF,TGTGCCAGCAGCCCTAGCGGGGGACTCGCAGATACGCAGTATTTT
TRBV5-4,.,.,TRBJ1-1,CASSGWQNTEAFF,TGTGCCAGCAGTGGTTGGCAGAACACTGAAGCTTTCTTT
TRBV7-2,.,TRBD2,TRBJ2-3,CASSSRSGGTDTQYF,TGTGCCAGCAGCTCCCGCAGCGGGGGCACAGATACGCAGTATTTT
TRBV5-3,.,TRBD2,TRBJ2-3,CARSFSVRAGGPGDTQYF,TGTGCCAGAAGCTTTTCGGTCAGAGCGGGGGGGCCGGGAGATACGCAGTATTTT